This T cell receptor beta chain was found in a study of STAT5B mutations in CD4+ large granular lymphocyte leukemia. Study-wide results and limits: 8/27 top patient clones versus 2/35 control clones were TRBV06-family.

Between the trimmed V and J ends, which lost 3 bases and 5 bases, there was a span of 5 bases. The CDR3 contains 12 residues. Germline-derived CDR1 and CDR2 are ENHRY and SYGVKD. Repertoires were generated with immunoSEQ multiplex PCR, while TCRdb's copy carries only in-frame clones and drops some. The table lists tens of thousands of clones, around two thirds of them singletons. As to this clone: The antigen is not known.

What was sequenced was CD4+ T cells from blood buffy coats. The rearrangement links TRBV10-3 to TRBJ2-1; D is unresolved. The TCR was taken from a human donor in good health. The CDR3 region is CAISEVDNEQFF. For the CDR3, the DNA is TGTGCCATCAGTGAAGTCGACAATGAGCAGTTCTTC.